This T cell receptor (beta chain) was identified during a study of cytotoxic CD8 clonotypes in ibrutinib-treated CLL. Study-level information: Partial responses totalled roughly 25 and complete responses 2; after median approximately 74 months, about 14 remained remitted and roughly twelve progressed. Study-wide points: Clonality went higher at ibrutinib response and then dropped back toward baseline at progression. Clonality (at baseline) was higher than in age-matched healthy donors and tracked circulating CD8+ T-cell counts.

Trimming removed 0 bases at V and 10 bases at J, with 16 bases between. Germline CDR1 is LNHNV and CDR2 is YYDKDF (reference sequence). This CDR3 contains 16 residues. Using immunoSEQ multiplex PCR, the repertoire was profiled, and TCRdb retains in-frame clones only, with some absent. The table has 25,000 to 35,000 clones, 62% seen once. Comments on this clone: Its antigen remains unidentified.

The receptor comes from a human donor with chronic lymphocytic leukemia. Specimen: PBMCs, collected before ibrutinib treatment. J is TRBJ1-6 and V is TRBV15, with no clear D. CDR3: CATSRDRDPASSPLHF. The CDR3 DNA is TGTGCCACCAGCAGAGATCGGGATCCCGCGAGCTCACCCCTCCACTTT.